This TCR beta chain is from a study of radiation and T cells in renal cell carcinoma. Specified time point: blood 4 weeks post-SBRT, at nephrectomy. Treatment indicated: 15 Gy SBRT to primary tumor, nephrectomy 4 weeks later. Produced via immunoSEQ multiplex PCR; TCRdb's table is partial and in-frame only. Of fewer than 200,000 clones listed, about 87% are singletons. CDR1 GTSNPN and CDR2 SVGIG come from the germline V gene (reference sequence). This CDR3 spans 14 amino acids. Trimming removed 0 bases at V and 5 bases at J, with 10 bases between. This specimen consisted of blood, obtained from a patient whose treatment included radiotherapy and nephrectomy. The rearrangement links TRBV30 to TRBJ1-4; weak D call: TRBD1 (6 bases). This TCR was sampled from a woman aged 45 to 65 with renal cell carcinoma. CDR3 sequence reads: CAWSVDRRNEKLFF. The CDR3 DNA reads TGTGCCTGGAGTGTAGACAGGAGAAATGAAAAACTGTTTTTT.